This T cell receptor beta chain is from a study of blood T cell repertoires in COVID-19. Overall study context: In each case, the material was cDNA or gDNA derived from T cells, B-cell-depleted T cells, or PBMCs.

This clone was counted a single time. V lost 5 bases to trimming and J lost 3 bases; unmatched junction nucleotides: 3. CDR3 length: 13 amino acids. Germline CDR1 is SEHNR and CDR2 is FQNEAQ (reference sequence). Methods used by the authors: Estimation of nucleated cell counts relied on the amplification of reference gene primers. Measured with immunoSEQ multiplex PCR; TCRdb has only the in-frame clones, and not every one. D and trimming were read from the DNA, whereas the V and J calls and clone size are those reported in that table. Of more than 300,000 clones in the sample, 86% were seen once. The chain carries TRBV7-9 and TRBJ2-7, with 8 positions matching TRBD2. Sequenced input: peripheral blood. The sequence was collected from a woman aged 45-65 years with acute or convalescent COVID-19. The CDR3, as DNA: TGTGCCAGCAGCAAAGGGACTAGCTACGAGCAGTACTTC. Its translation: CASSKGTSYEQYF.